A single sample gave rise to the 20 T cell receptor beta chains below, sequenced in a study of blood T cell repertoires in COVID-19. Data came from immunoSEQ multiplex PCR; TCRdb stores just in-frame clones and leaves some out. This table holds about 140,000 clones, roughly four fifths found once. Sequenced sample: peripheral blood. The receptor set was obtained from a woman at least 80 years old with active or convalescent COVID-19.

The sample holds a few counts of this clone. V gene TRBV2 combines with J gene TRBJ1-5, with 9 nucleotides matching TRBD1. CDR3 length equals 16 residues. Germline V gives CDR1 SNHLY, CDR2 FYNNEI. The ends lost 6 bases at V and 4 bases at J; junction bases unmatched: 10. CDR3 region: CASRQPTGGWNQPQHF. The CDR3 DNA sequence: TGTGCCAGCAGACAACCGACAGGGGGGTGGAATCAGCCCCAGCATTTT. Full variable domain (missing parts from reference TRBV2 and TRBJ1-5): EPEVTQTPSHQVTQMGQEVILRCVPISNHLYFYWYRQILGQKVEFLVSFYNNEISEKSEIFDDQFSVERPDGSNFTLKIRSTKLEDSAMYFCASRQPTGGWNQPQHFGDGTRLSIL.

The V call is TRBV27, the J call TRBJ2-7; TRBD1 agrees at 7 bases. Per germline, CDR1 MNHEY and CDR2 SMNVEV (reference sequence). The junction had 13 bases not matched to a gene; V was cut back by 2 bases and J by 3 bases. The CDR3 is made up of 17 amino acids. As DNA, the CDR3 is TGTGCCAGCAGTTTAGGTAGATTCTTGGGACAGAACTACGAGCAGTACTTC. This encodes CASSLGRFLGQNYEQYF.

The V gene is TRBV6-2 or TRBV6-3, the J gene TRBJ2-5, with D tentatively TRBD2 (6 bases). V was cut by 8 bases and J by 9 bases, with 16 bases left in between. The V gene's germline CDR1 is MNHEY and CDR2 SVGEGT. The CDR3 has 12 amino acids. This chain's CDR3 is CASGLVSGAQYF. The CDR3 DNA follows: TGTGCCAGCGGTTTGGTATCGGGGGCCCAGTACTTC.

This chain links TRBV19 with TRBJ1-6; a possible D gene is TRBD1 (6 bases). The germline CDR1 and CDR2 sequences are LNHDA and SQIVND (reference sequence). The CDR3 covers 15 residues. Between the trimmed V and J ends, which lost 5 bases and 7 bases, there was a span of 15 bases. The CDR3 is CASSATQGGNSPLHF. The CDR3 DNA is TGTGCCAGTAGTGCTACACAGGGAGGGAATTCACCCCTCCACTTT.

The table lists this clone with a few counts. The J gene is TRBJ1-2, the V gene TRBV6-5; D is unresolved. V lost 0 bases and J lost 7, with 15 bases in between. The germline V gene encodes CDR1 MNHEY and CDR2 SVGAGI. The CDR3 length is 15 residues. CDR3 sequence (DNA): TGTGCCAGCAGTTACTCGAGCTCTGCTAGTCGTGGCTACACCTTC. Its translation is CASSYSSSASRGYTF.

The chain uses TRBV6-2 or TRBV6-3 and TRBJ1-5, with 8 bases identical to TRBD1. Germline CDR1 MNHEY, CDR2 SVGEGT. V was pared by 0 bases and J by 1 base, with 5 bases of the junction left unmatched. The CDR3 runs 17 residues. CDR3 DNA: TGTGCCAGCAGTTACTCGGCAGGGGGCGTAAGCAATCAGCCCCAGCATTTT. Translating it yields CASSYSAGGVSNQPQHF.

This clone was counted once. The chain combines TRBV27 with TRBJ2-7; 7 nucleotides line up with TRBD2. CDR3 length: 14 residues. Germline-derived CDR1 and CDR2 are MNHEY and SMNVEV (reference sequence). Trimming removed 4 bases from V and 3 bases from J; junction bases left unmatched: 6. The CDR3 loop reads CASSSPRGVYEQYF. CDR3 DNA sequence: TGTGCCAGCAGTTCCCCACGGGGGGTCTACGAGCAGTACTTC.

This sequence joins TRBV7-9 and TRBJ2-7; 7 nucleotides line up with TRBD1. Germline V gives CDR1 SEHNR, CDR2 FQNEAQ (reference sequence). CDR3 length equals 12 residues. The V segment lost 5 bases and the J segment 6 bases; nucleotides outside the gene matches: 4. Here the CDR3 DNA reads TGTGCCAGCAGCATGACAGGGCGCGAGCAGTACTTC. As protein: CASSMTGREQYF.

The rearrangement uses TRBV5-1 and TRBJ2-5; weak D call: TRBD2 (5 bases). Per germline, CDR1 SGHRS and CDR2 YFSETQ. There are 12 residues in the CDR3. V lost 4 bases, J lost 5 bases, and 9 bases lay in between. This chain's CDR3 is CASSQPGETQYF. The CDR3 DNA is TGCGCCAGCAGCCAGCCGGGGGAGACCCAGTACTTC.

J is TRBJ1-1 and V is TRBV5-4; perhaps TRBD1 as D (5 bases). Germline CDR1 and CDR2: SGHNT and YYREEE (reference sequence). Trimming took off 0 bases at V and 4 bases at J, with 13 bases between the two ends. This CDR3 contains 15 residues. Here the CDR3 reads CASSLVRGEGTEAFF. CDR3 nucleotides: TGTGCCAGCAGCTTGGTGCGGGGGGAGGGCACTGAAGCTTTCTTT.

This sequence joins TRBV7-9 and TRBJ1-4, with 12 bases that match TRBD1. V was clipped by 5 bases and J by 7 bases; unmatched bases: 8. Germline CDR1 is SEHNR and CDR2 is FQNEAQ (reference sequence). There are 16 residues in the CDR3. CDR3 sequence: CASSLRGTGGSEKLFF. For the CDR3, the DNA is TGTGCCAGCAGCCTTAGAGGGACAGGGGGCAGTGAAAAACTGTTTTTT.

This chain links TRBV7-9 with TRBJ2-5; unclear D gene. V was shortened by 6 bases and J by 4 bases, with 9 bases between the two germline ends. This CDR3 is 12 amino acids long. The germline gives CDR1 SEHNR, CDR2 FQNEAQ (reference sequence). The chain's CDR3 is CASRPLVETQYF. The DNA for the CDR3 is TGTGCCAGCAGGCCTCTAGTAGAGACCCAGTACTTC.

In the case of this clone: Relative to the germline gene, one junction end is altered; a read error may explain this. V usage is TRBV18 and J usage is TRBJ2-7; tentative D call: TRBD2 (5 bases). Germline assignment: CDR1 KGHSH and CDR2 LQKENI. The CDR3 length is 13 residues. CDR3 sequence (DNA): TGTGCCAGCTCACCCGGGGTCTCCGACGAGCAGTACTTC. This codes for CASSPGVSDEQYF.

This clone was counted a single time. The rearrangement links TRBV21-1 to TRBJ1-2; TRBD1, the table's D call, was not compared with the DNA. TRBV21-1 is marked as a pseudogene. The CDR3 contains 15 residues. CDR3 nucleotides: TGTGCCAGCAGCAAAGTTACACCGTTAAACTATGGCTACACCTTC. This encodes CASSKVTPLNYGYTF.

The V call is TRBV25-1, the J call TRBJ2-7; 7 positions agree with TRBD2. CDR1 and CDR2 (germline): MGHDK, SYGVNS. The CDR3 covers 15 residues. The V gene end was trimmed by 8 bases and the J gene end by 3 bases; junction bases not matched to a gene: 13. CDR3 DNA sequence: TGTGCCAGCGCCTCCCGGACGGGAGGTATCTACGAGCAGTACTTC. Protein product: CASASRTGGIYEQYF.

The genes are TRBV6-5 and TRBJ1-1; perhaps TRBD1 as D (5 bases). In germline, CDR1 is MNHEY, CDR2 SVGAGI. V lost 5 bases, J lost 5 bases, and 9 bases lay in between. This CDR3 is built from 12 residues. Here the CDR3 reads CASSTRGTEAFF. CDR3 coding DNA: TGTGCCAGCAGTACCCGGGGGACTGAAGCTTTCTTT.

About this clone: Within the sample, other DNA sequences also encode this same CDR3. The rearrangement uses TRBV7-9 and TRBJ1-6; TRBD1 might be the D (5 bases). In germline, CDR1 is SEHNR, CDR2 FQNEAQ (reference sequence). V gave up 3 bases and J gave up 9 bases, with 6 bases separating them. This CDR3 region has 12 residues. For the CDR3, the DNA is TGTGCCAGCAGCTTGGGGGGTTCACCCCTCCACTTT. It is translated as CASSLGGSPLHF.

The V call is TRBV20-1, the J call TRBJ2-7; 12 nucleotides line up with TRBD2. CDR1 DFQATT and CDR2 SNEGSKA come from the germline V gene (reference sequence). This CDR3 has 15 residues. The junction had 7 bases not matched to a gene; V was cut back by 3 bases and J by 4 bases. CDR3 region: CSASAASGGVYEQYF. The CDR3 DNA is TGCAGTGCTAGTGCGGCTAGCGGGGGGGTGTACGAGCAGTACTTC.

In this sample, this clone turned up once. CDR3 sequence: CASSPRGYGYTF. The DNA for the CDR3 is TGTGCCAGCAGCCCCCGGGGGTATGGCTACACCTTC. This rearrangement joins TRBV2 to TRBJ1-2, with D perhaps TRBD1 (5 bases). The CDR3 has 12 amino acids. The germline V and J ends were trimmed by 6 bases and 5 bases, with 10 bases remaining between them. Germline CDR1 SNHLY, CDR2 FYNNEI.

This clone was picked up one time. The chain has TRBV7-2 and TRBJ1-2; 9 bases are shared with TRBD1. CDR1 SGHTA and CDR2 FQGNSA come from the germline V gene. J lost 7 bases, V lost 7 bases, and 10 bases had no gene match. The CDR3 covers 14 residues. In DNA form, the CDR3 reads TGTGCCAGCATCCCGGGACAGGGAATGGGTGGCTACACCTTC. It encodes CASIPGQGMGGYTF.